This TCR beta chain was documented in a study of T cell responses to AZD1222 COVID-19 vaccine. Whole-study findings and limits: Repertoire sampling happened only post peak T cell response. Most donors were white British and more were female, and clonal diversity was possibly underestimated.

The analysis combined second doses at about 4 or about 12 weeks. Germline loops: CDR1 MDHEN, CDR2 SYDVKM. Deletions cut 5 bases from V and 0 bases from J, with 11 bases between. The CDR3 covers 15 residues. The method was immunoSEQ multiplex PCR; TCRdb's version includes in-frame clones alone and lacks a portion of them. The sample records 150,000 to 200,000 clones, about 94% being singletons. As to this clone: Its antigen remains unknown.

The clonotype was recovered from an adult who received the AZD1222 COVID-19 vaccine. The specimen comprised peripheral blood, sampled 28 days after the second AZD1222 dose. The gene calls are TRBV28 and TRBJ1-5; no clear D. In DNA, the CDR3 is TGTGCCAGCAGTCCCCTGTTTGTTAGCAATCAGCCCCAGCATTTT. This sequence encodes CASSPLFVSNQPQHF.